These T cell receptor beta chains were read from a single sample in a study of radiotherapy plus CTLA-4 blockade in lung cancer. The method was immunoSEQ multiplex PCR; TCRdb's version includes in-frame clones alone and lacks a portion of them. The sample lists fewer than 95,000 clones, 83% occurring once. Sequenced material: peripheral blood, taken from a patient treated with radiotherapy plus ipilimumab. The source is a human donor with non-small cell lung cancer who had stable disease on radiotherapy plus ipilimumab. Both conserved end residues are part of each CDR3. A D gene is named only where the DNA matches it firmly. Not all rows give a size; the values are once, few, many and, for expanded clones, a class.

j_call | v_call | d_call | clone_size | cdr3_nt | cdr3_aa
TRBJ1-6 | TRBV28 | - | once | TGTGCCAGCAGGGCGGGAGGTTATAATTCACCCCTCCACTTT | CASRAGGYNSPLHF
TRBJ1-3 | TRBV18 | - | once | TGTGCCAGCTCAAATCGATCTGGAAACACCATATATTTT | CASSNRSGNTIYF
TRBJ1-5 | TRBV7-2 | TRBD1 | - | TGTGCCAGCAGCTTAGCCGGCACAGGGGGCGCGAGTAAGCAGCCCCAGCATTTT | CASSLAGTGGASKQPQHF
TRBJ2-7 | TRBV10-2 | - | - | TGCGCCACCAAACCCTACCCGGGGGCTAGGTACGAGCAGTACTTC | CATKPYPGARYEQYF
TRBJ2-3 | TRBV6-6 | - | - | TGTGCCAGCAGTTTCCCCGCGGGTTCTAGCACAGATACGCAGTATTTT | CASSFPAGSSTDTQYF
TRBJ1-2 | TRBV27 | - | - | TGTGCCAGCAGGGACAGAACCTATGGCTACACCTTC | CASRDRTYGYTF
TRBJ2-2 | TRBV16 | TRBD2 | - | TGTGCCAGCAGCCAAATGGCGGGAGCCAGCACCGGGGAGCTGTTTTTT | CASSQMAGASTGELFF
TRBJ2-7 | TRBV6-5 | TRBD2 | - | TGTGCCAGCAGATTACCAAGCGGGAGCGGCTACGAGCAGTACTTC | CASRLPSGSGYEQYF
TRBJ2-5 | TRBV11-2 | - | - | TGTGCCAGCAGCTTAGTACCAGCGGAGACCCAGTACTTC | CASSLVPAETQYF
TRBJ2-7 | TRBV2 | - | - | TGTGCCAGCAGTGAACGGGTTTACGAGCAGTACTTC | CASSERVYEQYF
TRBJ1-4 | TRBV28 | - | few | TGTGCCAGCAGTTTAGGGGTCAGGAGTGAAAAACTGTTTTTT | CASSLGVRSEKLFF
TRBJ1-3 | TRBV5-1 | - | - | TGCGCCAGCAGCCTGCAATCACAGCTCGACACCATATATTTT | CASSLQSQLDTIYF
TRBJ1-1 | TRBV15 | - | - | TGTGCCACCAGCAGAGATAGTGGCCTACAGGCATCGGCTTTCTTT | CATSRDSGLQASAFF
TRBJ2-2 | TRBV11-1 | TRBD1 | - | TGTGCCAGCAGCCCGCGACAGGGAGTCACCGGGGAGCTGTTTTTT | CASSPRQGVTGELFF
TRBJ1-1 | TRBV19 | - | - | TGTGCCAGCCTCATAGGGGGCACTGAAGCTTTCTTT | CASLIGGTEAFF
TRBJ2-7 | TRBV5-1 | - | - | TGCGCCAGCAGCTTGGCCGGAGGGGGGTCCTACGAGCAGTACTTC | CASSLAGGGSYEQYF
TRBJ1-2 | TRBV9 | - | - | TGTGCCAGCAGCGTAGGACGGTATAACTATGGCTACACCTTC | CASSVGRYNYGYTF
TRBJ1-5 | TRBV7-9 | TRBD1 | - | TGTGCCAGCAGCCCCCTCTTGTCAGGGGGTAACAATCAGCCCCAGCATTTT | CASSPLLSGGNNQPQHF
TRBJ1-5 | TRBV28 | - | few | TGTGCCAGCAGTTTAACCACAGGTTTCGGGAGCAATCAGCCCCAGCATTTT | CASSLTTGFGSNQPQHF
TRBJ1-2 | TRBV28 | TRBD1 | - | TGTGCCAGCAGTTCCACTCGGACAGGGGACTATGGCTACACCTTC | CASSSTRTGDYGYTF
TRBJ2-7 | TRBV7-2 | TRBD1 | - | TGTGCCAGCAGGGACAGGGGGCGCGCCTACGAGCAGTACTTC | CASRDRGRAYEQYF
TRBJ1-5 | TRBV7-2 | - | - | TGTGCCAGCAGCCCTCAAGCGAATCAGCCCCAGCATTTT | CASSPQANQPQHF
TRBJ2-7 | TRBV6-6 | TRBD1 | once | TGTGCCAGCAGTTCAGCCCTGCGGGACAGGGAGTACGAGCAGTACTTC | CASSSALRDREYEQYF
TRBJ2-1 | TRBV2 | TRBD2 | - | TGTGCCAGCAGCCCAGCGACTAGCGTCTACAATGAGCAGTTCTTC | CASSPATSVYNEQFF
TRBJ2-3 | TRBV4-1 | TRBD2 | - | TGCGCCAGCAGCCAAGAAGGTGGAAAGTCTAGCGGGAGCACAGATACGCAGTATTTT | CASSQEGGKSSGSTDTQYF
TRBJ1-2 | TRBV28 | - | - | TGTGCCAGCAGTTTATTTGGGGGCGGTGGCTATGGCTACACCTTC | CASSLFGGGGYGYTF
TRBJ1-2 | TRBV19 | - | - | TGTGCCAGTAGTATTTGGCTTTTGGATGGCTACACCTTC | CASSIWLLDGYTF
TRBJ2-3 | TRBV7-2 | - | - | TGTGCCAGCAGCTTCCCCACAGGTTTCTCTCTGTATACGCAGTATTTT | CASSFPTGFSLYTQYF
TRBJ1-3 | TRBV9 | - | - | TGTGCCAGCAGCGCCGCAGGAAACACCATATATTTT | CASSAAGNTIYF
TRBJ2-3 | TRBV28 | - | - | TGTGCCAGCAGGGCCTCCGGGCCCCCCACAGATACGCAGTATTTT | CASRASGPPTDTQYF
TRBJ1-6 | TRBV18 | - | - | TGTGCCAGCTCCCTACAGGGTTCAAGCTCCTATAATTCACCCCTCCACTTT | CASSLQGSSSYNSPLHF
TRBJ2-5 | TRBV12-1 | - | few | TGTGCCAGCAGCCTAGTGTTTAGCCCTAGCGGCCAGTACCAAGAGACCCAGTACTTC | CASSLVFSPSGQYQETQYF
TRBJ2-1 | TRBV2 | TRBD2 | - | TGTGCCAGCAAACGGACTAGCGGAGACAATGAGCAGTTCTTC | CASKRTSGDNEQFF
TRBJ2-2 | TRBV7-7 | TRBD2 | - | TGTGCTAGCAGCTTAGAACTAGCGGCCGGGGAGCTGTTTTTT | CASSLELAAGELFF
TRBJ2-3 | TRBV15 | TRBD2 | - | TGTGCCACCAGCAGGGCTAGCGGGCAGACAGATACGCAGTATTTT | CATSRASGQTDTQYF
TRBJ1-2 | TRBV11-2 | - | - | TGTGCCAGCAGCGATTATGGACAGCTTCTTAACTATGGCTACACCTTC | CASSDYGQLLNYGYTF
TRBJ2-1 | TRBV5-1 | - | - | TGCGCCAGCAGCTTGGAATCATCCTACAATGAGCAGTTCTTC | CASSLESSYNEQFF
TRBJ1-4 | TRBV28 | TRBD1 | - | TGTGCCAGCAGTAGACAGGGTAATGAAAAACTGTTTTTT | CASSRQGNEKLFF
TRBJ1-2 | TRBV5-1 | TRBD1 | few | TGCGCCAGCAGCTTGGAGACAGGGAGTAACTATGGCTACACCTTC | CASSLETGSNYGYTF
TRBJ1-6 | TRBV27 | - | - | TGTGCCACCGCCGAGGGGCCTTATAATTCACCCCTCCACTTT | CATAEGPYNSPLHF
TRBJ2-7 | TRBV5-5 | - | - | TGTGCCAGCAGCTTATATAAAGACCTAGGGTACGAGCAGTACTTC | CASSLYKDLGYEQYF
TRBJ2-7 | TRBV4-1 | TRBD2 | - | TGTGCCAGCAGCCAAGATGCCGGCGGGAGTGTCTACGAGCAGTACTTC | CASSQDAGGSVYEQYF
TRBJ2-5 | TRBV29-1 | TRBD1 | - | TGCAGCGCCCGTCGGACAGGGGGAACGGAGACCCAGTACTTC | CSARRTGGTETQYF
TRBJ2-3 | TRBV18 | TRBD2 | - | TGTGCCAGCTCACTAAACCTGGGGGGGACAGATACGCAGTATTTT | CASSLNLGGTDTQYF
TRBJ2-7 | TRBV2 | TRBD1 | - | TGTGCCAGCAGAATCGGACAGGGGATCTACGAGCAGTACTTC | CASRIGQGIYEQYF
TRBJ1-2 | TRBV7-9 | TRBD1 | - | TGTGCCAGCAGCCAGGGACAGGGGAGCGGCTACACCTTC | CASSQGQGSGYTF
TRBJ2-5 | TRBV30 | - | once | TGTGCCTGGAGGGGACTGGAAGAGACCCAGTACTTC | CAWRGLEETQYF
TRBJ1-3 | TRBV9 | - | - | TGTGCCAGCAGTACCTTCATAAATAGGAACACCATATATTTT | CASSTFINRNTIYF
TRBJ1-4 | TRBV18 | - | - | TGTGCCAGCTCACCAGAAGGGGTTCGTTTAAACACTAATGAAAAACTGTTTTTT | CASSPEGVRLNTNEKLFF
TRBJ2-1 | TRBV4-1 | - | - | TGCGCCAGCAGCCCCGGGGGATTCCAGGGTAATGAGCAGTTCTTC | CASSPGGFQGNEQFF
TRBJ2-7 | TRBV2 | - | - | TGTGCCAGCACAACTCGGGGGCCCTACGAGCAGTACTTC | CASTTRGPYEQYF
TRBJ2-2 | TRBV19 | - | - | TGTGCCAGTAGAGGTGGCGGGGAGCTGTTTTTT | CASRGGGELFF
TRBJ1-2 | TRBV18 | TRBD1 | once | TGTGCCAGCTCACCAGCGGACAGGGGAAGCTATGGCTACACCTTC | CASSPADRGSYGYTF
TRBJ2-1 | TRBV7-2 | - | - | TGTGCCAGCAGCTTAGTTGCGAGAAGCTCCTACAATGAGCAGTTCTTC | CASSLVARSSYNEQFF
TRBJ2-5 | TRBV10-3 | TRBD2 | - | TGTGCCATCAGTGTGGGACTAGCGGGAGGGGAAGAGACCCAGTACTTC | CAISVGLAGGEETQYF
TRBJ1-1 | TRBV27 | - | - | TGTGCCAGCAGATATACAGTGAACACTGAAGCTTTCTTT | CASRYTVNTEAFF
TRBJ1-2 | TRBV9 | TRBD1 | - | TGTGCCAGCAGCGAGTCCCTCAGGGGGAAGGGGAACTATGGCTACACCTTC | CASSESLRGKGNYGYTF
TRBJ1-4 | TRBV5-8 | - | - | TGTGCCAGCAGCTTGGGGGACACCGGGGTAGCGGAAAAACTGTTTTTT | CASSLGDTGVAEKLFF
TRBJ2-3 | TRBV5-4 | - | - | TGTGCCAGCAGCCCAAGCGGAGGGGGGGATACGCAGTATTTT | CASSPSGGGDTQYF
TRBJ2-3 | TRBV9 | TRBD1 | - | TGTGCCAGCAGCGTAGGAGGGGGCGGCACAGATACGCAGTATTTT | CASSVGGGGTDTQYF